This TCR beta chain was found in a study of T cell repertoires in cytomegalovirus infection (dated by TCRdb to between 2018 and 2021). Regarding the complete study: Recently identified HLA-C-restricted CMV epitopes, whose presentation resists viral immunomodulation, were targeted by peptide stimulations together with well-studied HLA-B-restricted epitopes. Donor HLA type was relevant to the analysis, because carriage of CMV infection together with the matching HLA type was indicated by public TCR beta signatures. General study outcomes and caveats: In both this cohort and an independent approximately 400-donor cohort, the cumulative frequency of public TCR beta family members distinguished carriers of CMV infection plus the relevant HLA type. The ex vivo response was dominated by HLA-C-restricted CMV-specific TCR beta clonotypes, which also provided the single most frequent clonotype in two of eight donors.

The treatment or condition tag for this specimen amounts to: in vitro stimulation with specific CMV peptide epitopes to enrich CMV-specific T cells. This sample was sequenced with an Illumina HiSeq 1500. TCRdb itself trimmed the public reads at Q25 with fastp, ran MiXCR and retained productive beta chains. Identical CDR3 protein sequences are pooled into one entry, listed with their most common genes and DNA. Recorded for this sample are about 920,000 distinct CDR3 sequences; around 29% of them occurred a single time. The ten biggest clones cover roughly 13% of the sample. A remark on this clonotype: What antigen it recognizes has not been identified. There are no base qualities to consult, and no much larger clone falls within one base.

This TCR was recovered from a human donor in good health (CMV status not recorded). Some clones in this sample may be carry-over from other donors' samples. This specimen was cultured CD8+ T cells from PBMCs, taken from culture after CMV antigen stimulation.

The CDR3 region reads CASSFLGGNVLTF. The nucleotide sequence is given as TGTGCCAGCAGTTTTCTGGGAGGCAACGTCCTGACTTTC. The receptor chain draws on TRBV28 and TRBJ2-6, and the D gene may be TRBD2, 6 bases matching. The CDR3 runs 13 residues from the cysteine to the phenylalanine. Just CDR3 DNA is preserved here, 39 bases in frame from base 1. V was cut back by 3 bases and J by 9 bases, leaving a gap of 9 bases between them. Via the germline V gene, CDR1 is MDHEN and CDR2 SYDVKM.